The rows below give T cell receptor beta chains drawn from one sample of a study of vaccination and CD4 T cells after COVID-19. The antigens of these receptors remain unknown. TCRdb independently ran MiXCR on the PCR reads; one entry per CDR3 protein. This sample has about 15,000 distinct CDR3 sequences, with under 80% found just once. Source material: CD4+ T cells from blood, cultured in vitro. The receptor set was obtained from a human donor who had recovered from COVID-19. Each CDR3 is given with its conserved first and last residue. A D gene is named only where the DNA matches it firmly. Clone sizes are given selectively: once, few, many, or a class where the clone is expanded.

d_call: NA; j_call: TRBJ1-2; v_call: TRBV7-2; clone_size: NA; cdr3_nt: TGTGCCAGCAGCTTAGGTGGCCAGGGCCTCTATGGCTACACCTTC; cdr3_aa: CASSLGGQGLYGYTF
d_call: NA; j_call: TRBJ2-1; v_call: TRBV5-4; clone_size: few; cdr3_nt: TGTGCCAGCAGTCATGCCCAGGGCGGGATGAACAATGAGCAGTTCTTC; cdr3_aa: CASSHAQGGMNNEQFF
d_call: NA; j_call: TRBJ1-3; v_call: TRBV28; clone_size: NA; cdr3_nt: TGTGCCAGCAGTTTCCCCCCTGACCGACGTCTCGGAAACACCATATATTTT; cdr3_aa: CASSFPPDRRLGNTIYF
d_call: NA; j_call: TRBJ1-6; v_call: TRBV19; clone_size: NA; cdr3_nt: TGTGCCAGTAGTACGTACAATTCACCCCTCCACTTT; cdr3_aa: CASSTYNSPLHF
d_call: TRBD1; j_call: TRBJ1-5; v_call: TRBV20-1; clone_size: NA; cdr3_nt: TGCAGTACCCGGGGGACAGCCTACAATCAGCCCCAGCATTTT; cdr3_aa: CSTRGTAYNQPQHF
d_call: NA; j_call: TRBJ1-5; v_call: TRBV6-1; clone_size: few; cdr3_nt: TGTGCCAGCTCTATATTTAGGGGGGGTTGGCCCCAGCATTTT; cdr3_aa: CASSIFRGGWPQHF
d_call: TRBD2; j_call: TRBJ2-1; v_call: TRBV25-1; clone_size: NA; cdr3_nt: TGTGCCAGCAGTGATCCGGGACTAGCGGGAGTGGATGAGCAGTTCTTC; cdr3_aa: CASSDPGLAGVDEQFF
d_call: NA; j_call: TRBJ2-2; v_call: TRBV7-3; clone_size: NA; cdr3_nt: TGTGCCAGCAGCTTAAGCAGGGAGGCCGGGGAGCTGTTTTTT; cdr3_aa: CASSLSREAGELFF
d_call: TRBD2; j_call: TRBJ2-3; v_call: TRBV6-7; clone_size: NA; cdr3_nt: TGTGCCAGTTCTCGACTAGCGGGAGGGCCCTCGGAGACAGATACGCAGTATTTT; cdr3_aa: CASSRLAGGPSETDTQYF
d_call: NA; j_call: TRBJ1-6; v_call: TRBV20-1; clone_size: NA; cdr3_nt: TGCAGTGCTAGAGATATGCAGGGGACCCTCAGGAATTCACCCCTCCACTTT; cdr3_aa: CSARDMQGTLRNSPLHF
d_call: NA; j_call: TRBJ1-5; v_call: TRBV19; clone_size: NA; cdr3_nt: TGTGCCAGTAGTATCTCAGGCAGTCTCAATCAGCCCCAGCATTTT; cdr3_aa: CASSISGSLNQPQHF
d_call: NA; j_call: TRBJ1-2; v_call: TRBV24-1; clone_size: NA; cdr3_nt: TGTGCCACCAGTGATGGTAGCCTTTTGGGCTACACCTTC; cdr3_aa: CATSDGSLLGYTF
d_call: NA; j_call: TRBJ1-1; v_call: TRBV29-1; clone_size: NA; cdr3_nt: TGCAGCGTTGATAACCCAGGGGACACTGAAGCTTTCTTT; cdr3_aa: CSVDNPGDTEAFF
d_call: NA; j_call: TRBJ1-1; v_call: TRBV5-1; clone_size: NA; cdr3_nt: TGCGCCAGCAGCTTGGTCGGGAGGACTGAAGCTTTCTTT; cdr3_aa: CASSLVGRTEAFF
d_call: NA; j_call: TRBJ2-1; v_call: TRBV6-2/TRBV6-3; clone_size: NA; cdr3_nt: TGTGCCAGCAGTTACGGGGACACTGCCTACAATGAGCAGTTCTTC; cdr3_aa: CASSYGDTAYNEQFF
d_call: NA; j_call: TRBJ2-1; v_call: TRBV19; clone_size: NA; cdr3_nt: TGTGCCAGTAGTGGGGGGTTAGCGGCTCGCTCCTACAATGAGCAGTTCTTC; cdr3_aa: CASSGGLAARSYNEQFF
d_call: NA; j_call: TRBJ2-3; v_call: TRBV28; clone_size: NA; cdr3_nt: TGTGCCAGCAGTTTAACCATGACAGTCCCAGATACGCAGTATTTT; cdr3_aa: CASSLTMTVPDTQYF
d_call: TRBD1; j_call: TRBJ2-5; v_call: TRBV12-3/TRBV12-4; clone_size: NA; cdr3_nt: TGTGCCAGCACCTTCGACAGGGCTGGAGGAGAGACCCAGTACTTC; cdr3_aa: CASTFDRAGGETQYF
d_call: NA; j_call: TRBJ1-2; v_call: TRBV24-1; clone_size: NA; cdr3_nt: TGTGCCACCAGTGACGCCGGACAAGCAGAATATGGCTACACCTTC; cdr3_aa: CATSDAGQAEYGYTF
d_call: NA; j_call: TRBJ1-4; v_call: TRBV11-2; clone_size: NA; cdr3_nt: TGTGCCAGCAGCTTAGGGGGTGATGAAAAACTGTTTTTT; cdr3_aa: CASSLGGDEKLFF
d_call: TRBD1; j_call: TRBJ1-1; v_call: TRBV6-1; clone_size: NA; cdr3_nt: TGTGCCAGCAGTAAGACAGGGATGAACACTGAAGCTTTCTTT; cdr3_aa: CASSKTGMNTEAFF
d_call: NA; j_call: TRBJ2-5; v_call: TRBV27; clone_size: NA; cdr3_nt: TGTGCCAGCAGCATCCAGGGCCTAGGGACCCAGTACTTC; cdr3_aa: CASSIQGLGTQYF
d_call: NA; j_call: TRBJ2-1; v_call: TRBV20-1; clone_size: NA; cdr3_nt: TGCAGTGCTCTGTGGGGTTCCAACTACAATGAGCAGTTCTTC; cdr3_aa: CSALWGSNYNEQFF
d_call: NA; j_call: TRBJ1-2; v_call: TRBV6-5; clone_size: NA; cdr3_nt: TGTGCCAGCAGTTACTCCCAAGAGAGCTATGGCTACACCTTC; cdr3_aa: CASSYSQESYGYTF
d_call: NA; j_call: TRBJ2-1; v_call: TRBV21-1; clone_size: NA; cdr3_nt: TGTGCCAGCAGCGCCCCTAGCGGGAGGGCCAATGAGCAGTTCTTC; cdr3_aa: CASSAPSGRANEQFF
d_call: TRBD2; j_call: TRBJ2-3; v_call: TRBV12-3/TRBV12-4; clone_size: NA; cdr3_nt: TGTGCCAGCAGTGCTCTTAGCGGGAGGAGATCTAGCACAGATACGCAGTATTTT; cdr3_aa: CASSALSGRRSSTDTQYF
d_call: NA; j_call: TRBJ1-6; v_call: TRBV6-2/TRBV6-3; clone_size: NA; cdr3_nt: TGTGCCAGCAGTTCTCCCGCGAGGGGTCTCCACTTT; cdr3_aa: CASSSPARGLHF
d_call: NA; j_call: TRBJ1-1; v_call: TRBV20-1; clone_size: few; cdr3_nt: TGCAGTGCCATACTCATGAACACTGAAGCTTTCTTT; cdr3_aa: CSAILMNTEAFF
d_call: TRBD2; j_call: TRBJ2-1; v_call: TRBV20-1; clone_size: NA; cdr3_nt: TGCAGTGCTGCGGCTCCGGGACTAGCGGGAGGGCATGGCTACAATGAGCAGTTCTTC; cdr3_aa: CSAAAPGLAGGHGYNEQFF
d_call: NA; j_call: TRBJ2-1; v_call: TRBV5-4; clone_size: NA; cdr3_nt: TGTGCCAGCAGCTTTGGAACCCAGGAGCAGTTCTTC; cdr3_aa: CASSFGTQEQFF
d_call: TRBD1; j_call: TRBJ1-2; v_call: TRBV7-2; clone_size: NA; cdr3_nt: TGTGCCAGCAGCAAAGCGACAGGGGTCGCGTATGGCTACACCTTC; cdr3_aa: CASSKATGVAYGYTF
d_call: TRBD1; j_call: TRBJ1-1; v_call: TRBV28; clone_size: NA; cdr3_nt: TGTGCCAGCAGTTTATCCCTCGGACAGGGGGTCACTGAAGCTTTCTTT; cdr3_aa: CASSLSLGQGVTEAFF
d_call: NA; j_call: TRBJ1-6; v_call: TRBV27; clone_size: NA; cdr3_nt: TGTGCCAGCAGTCGCAGGGGAGGTTCGGATTCACCCCTCCACTTT; cdr3_aa: CASSRRGGSDSPLHF
d_call: NA; j_call: TRBJ2-7; v_call: TRBV7-8; clone_size: NA; cdr3_nt: TGTGCCAGCAGCCCCCGGGACGCAGCCTACGAGCAGTACTTC; cdr3_aa: CASSPRDAAYEQYF
d_call: TRBD1; j_call: TRBJ1-2; v_call: TRBV7-9; clone_size: NA; cdr3_nt: TGTGCCAGCACCCCGGGGGACAGGGGGAACTATGGCTACACCTTC; cdr3_aa: CASTPGDRGNYGYTF
d_call: NA; j_call: TRBJ1-1; v_call: TRBV10-3; clone_size: once; cdr3_nt: TGTGCCATGACCCAGGGTCCGAACACTGAAGCTTTCTTT; cdr3_aa: CAMTQGPNTEAFF
d_call: NA; j_call: TRBJ1-1; v_call: TRBV27; clone_size: few; cdr3_nt: TGTGCCAGCAGAGGGTTGGGAAGCACTGAAGCTTTCTTT; cdr3_aa: CASRGLGSTEAFF
d_call: NA; j_call: TRBJ1-2; v_call: TRBV28; clone_size: once; cdr3_nt: TGTGCCAGCTCCCTAGGGGCTTCGGGCTATGGCTACACCTTC; cdr3_aa: CASSLGASGYGYTF